What follows describes a single TCR beta chain. Described time point: after dendritic cell vaccination, including at tumor progression/relapse. Produced via immunoSEQ multiplex PCR; TCRdb's table is partial and in-frame only. The data contain roughly 100,000 clones, 80% to 85% of them singletons. The entry originates in a study of glioma-infiltrating T cells after dendritic cell vaccination. Study in general: Samples are from glioblastoma patients in Phase I and II dendritic cell vaccine trials.

The CDR3 has 17 residues. Trimming shortened V by 6 bases and J by 0 bases, and 17 bases separated the two germline ends. The germline V gene has CDR1 MGHRA and CDR2 YSYEKL. The starting material was blood, obtained after dendritic cell vaccination. This receptor was obtained from a human donor with glioblastoma. The chain carries TRBV4-1 and TRBJ2-2; D may be TRBD2 (7 bases). This CDR3 reads CASRSQGGGANTGELFF. The CDR3 region has the DNA TGCGCCAGCAGATCTCAAGGGGGGGGAGCGAACACCGGGGAGCTGTTTTTT.